Presented here are 30 T cell receptor beta chains from one specimen sequenced in a study of Ad26.COV2.S vaccination and SARS-CoV-2 variants. The assay was immunoSEQ multiplex PCR, and TCRdb's table has in-frame clones only and misses some. The top ten hold 2.9% of the sample, which has roughly 250,000 clones, around 88% seen once. Treatment in this sample: around 19 received Ad26.COV2.S at low or high dose, single or two shots; 5 received placebo; per-sample allocation not given. Sampling took place 63 days after the first vaccine or placebo injection. Sequenced here: peripheral blood, sampled in a trial of Ad26.COV2.S vaccine versus placebo. These receptors were obtained from a person aged 18-60 years who received the Ad26.COV2.S COVID-19 vaccine or a placebo.

Here the CDR3 DNA reads TGTGCCTGGAGTACTTCCGGGACAGAAAAACTGTTTTTT. It codes for CAWSTSGTEKLFF. V usage is TRBV30 and J usage is TRBJ1-4, with D maybe TRBD1 (6 bases). The V end was cut by 2 bases, the J end by 8 bases, with 12 bases between. This CDR3 has 13 residues. Per the germline V gene, CDR1 is GTSNPN and CDR2 is SVGIG (reference sequence).

This clone was seen only a few times. V gene TRBV4-1 combines with J gene TRBJ2-1; 8 nucleotides agree with TRBD2. Germline trimming cut 0 bases from V and 1 base from J; bases unmatched to any gene: 2. Germline CDR1 and CDR2: MGHRA and YSYEKL. The CDR3 loop spans 16 amino acids. The CDR3 protein is CASSQEERGSYNEQFF. DNA of the CDR3: TGCGCCAGCAGCCAAGAAGAGCGGGGGTCCTACAATGAGCAGTTCTTC.

V gene TRBV7-3 combines with J gene TRBJ2-3, with TRBD1 as a possible D gene (7 bases). V shed 5 bases and J shed 0 bases, with 21 bases lying between them. Looked up from germline, CDR1 is SGHTA and CDR2 is FQGTGA. CDR3 length equals 18 residues. The CDR3 protein is CASSLGGRGASSTDTQYF. CDR3 DNA sequence: TGTGCCAGCAGCCTAGGGGGCAGGGGGGCTTCTAGCACAGATACGCAGTATTTT.

Written as DNA, the CDR3 is TGTGCCAGCAGCCTGAGGGGACTAGCGGGAGCGGGCACAGATACGCAGTATTTT. Residues: CASSLRGLAGAGTDTQYF. The rearrangement joins TRBV9 to TRBJ2-3; TRBD2 matches 14 bases. The CDR3 loop spans 18 amino acids. Germline V gene sequence: CDR1 SGDLS, CDR2 YYNGEE. With V trimmed by 4 bases and J by 1 base, 8 bases remained unmatched.

V is TRBV30 and J is TRBJ1-5, with D perhaps matching TRBD1 (5 bases). The CDR3 covers 15 residues. V was trimmed by 0 bases and J by 0 bases, leaving 9 bases between them. CDR1 and CDR2 from the germline V gene are GTSNPN and SVGIG (reference sequence). Written as DNA, the CDR3 is TGTGCCTGGAGTGTCGACAGCTATAGCAATCAGCCCCAGCATTTT. This codes for CAWSVDSYSNQPQHF.

The chain carries TRBV30 and TRBJ1-4; D is possibly TRBD1 (6 bases). V was shortened by 2 bases and J by 3 bases, with 16 bases between the two germline ends. This CDR3 is built from 16 residues. Germline values: CDR1 GTSNPN, CDR2 SVGIG (reference sequence). The CDR3 spells CAWSRPTGRSNEKLFF. In DNA, the CDR3 is TGTGCCTGGAGTCGACCCACAGGGCGGTCTAATGAAAAACTGTTTTTT.

The V gene is TRBV11-2, the J gene TRBJ2-1; the D call may be TRBD1 or TRBD2 (7 bases each). The CDR3 consists of 16 residues. V gave up 0 bases and J gave up 7 bases, with 16 bases separating them. Germline V lookup: CDR1 SGHAT, CDR2 FQNNGV. The CDR3 coding sequence is TGTGCCAGCAGCTTAGATCCTACAGGGGAGGGTAATGAGCAGTTCTTC. This encodes CASSLDPTGEGNEQFF. The whole variable domain, remainder taken from reference TRBV11-2 and TRBJ2-1, is EAGVAQSPRYKIIEKRQSVAFWCNPISGHATLYWYQQILGQGPKLLIQFQNNGVVDDSQLPKDRFSAERLKGVDSTLKIQPAKLEDSAVYLCASSLDPTGEGNEQFFGPGTRLTVL.

The genes are TRBV30 and TRBJ2-3; no clear D gene. Trimming removed 1 base at V and 8 bases at J, with 10 bases between. Germline lookup yields CDR1 GTSNPN and CDR2 SVGIG (reference sequence). CDR3 length: 12 amino acids. As DNA, the CDR3 is TGTGCCTGGAGTGGTGGGCCGCCTACGCAGTATTTT. Protein sequence: CAWSGGPPTQYF.

The chain joins TRBV7-2 to TRBJ2-2, with 8 nucleotides matching TRBD2. V shed 5 bases, J shed 5 bases, and the junction held 10 bases outside the gene matches. Germline values: CDR1 SGHTA, CDR2 FQGNSA. The CDR3 length is 16 residues. CDR3 nucleotide sequence: TGTGCCAGCAGCCCCTCCCCAGCGGGAGATACCGGGGAGCTGTTTTTT. It specifies CASSPSPAGDTGELFF.

The rearrangement uses TRBV15 and TRBJ1-1, with a tentative D call TRBD1 (5 bases). Germline V gene sequence: CDR1 LNHNV, CDR2 YYDKDF (reference sequence). The CDR3 extends over 14 amino acids. V was pared by 1 base and J by 5 bases, with 11 bases between. CDR3 loop: CATSRGLGETEAFF. CDR3 sequence (DNA): TGTGCCACCAGCAGAGGTTTGGGGGAAACTGAAGCTTTCTTT.

This chain links TRBV19 with TRBJ1-1; D unresolved. CDR1 and CDR2 from the germline V gene are LNHDA and SQIVND (reference sequence). V lost 4 bases, J lost 0 bases, and 12 bases lay in between. The CDR3 covers 15 residues. The CDR3 protein is CASSTPYAMNTEAFF. CDR3 nucleotides: TGTGCCAGTAGTACCCCATATGCCATGAACACTGAAGCTTTCTTT.

V gene TRBV7-2 combines with J gene TRBJ2-1; 9 bases map to TRBD1. J lost 5 bases, V lost 5 bases, and 10 bases had no gene match. CDR1 and CDR2 from the germline V gene are SGHTA and FQGNSA. The CDR3 consists of 16 residues. CDR3 bases: TGTGCCAGCAGCCCCTGGCGGGACAGGGACGACAATGAGCAGTTCTTC. Amino acids: CASSPWRDRDDNEQFF.

The rearrangement uses TRBV6-2 or TRBV6-3 and TRBJ2-7, with no clear D. The CDR3 spans 13 residues. The germline CDR1 and CDR2 sequences are MNHEY and SVGEGT. The ends were cut back, 4 bases at V and 6 bases at J, with 13 bases in the middle. The CDR3 sequence is CASSWPLVPEQYF. In DNA form, the CDR3 reads TGTGCCAGCAGTTGGCCTCTAGTACCCGAGCAGTACTTC.

The chain couples TRBV5-1 to TRBJ2-1; perhaps TRBD1 as D (6 bases). Germline V gives CDR1 SGHRS, CDR2 YFSETQ. The CDR3 totals 16 residues. The germline V and J ends were trimmed by 4 bases and 1 base, with 15 bases remaining between them. CDR3: CASSPAGDLSYNEQFF. The CDR3 coding sequence is TGCGCCAGCAGCCCGGCAGGGGATCTTTCCTACAATGAGCAGTTCTTC.

The rearrangement uses TRBV5-1 and TRBJ1-4, with D unresolved. Trimming took 4 bases from V and 4 from J, leaving 14 bases between them. The CDR3 has 15 amino acids. Germline loops: CDR1 SGHRS, CDR2 YFSETQ. DNA of the CDR3: TGCGCCAGCAGCCCTAGCCGGACGGATAATGAAAAACTGTTTTTT. Amino acids: CASSPSRTDNEKLFF.

The table lists this clone with a few counts. The chain employs TRBV27 and TRBJ1-1; no clear D. The CDR3 has 13 amino acids. Germline loops: CDR1 MNHEY, CDR2 SMNVEV (reference sequence). V lost 3 bases and J lost 1, with 6 bases in between. The CDR3 sequence: CASSFKENTEAFF. The CDR3 region has the DNA TGTGCCAGCAGTTTCAAAGAGAACACTGAAGCTTTCTTT.

V and J are TRBV7-2 and TRBJ2-7; tentative D call: TRBD1 (6 bases). Per germline, CDR1 SGHTA and CDR2 FQGNSA. Trimming pared 1 base from V and 0 bases from J, leaving 10 bases between. CDR3 length equals 15 residues. The CDR3 DNA sequence: TGTGCCAGCAGCTTAGACACAGGGAGCTCCTACGAGCAGTACGTC. Translating gives CASSLDTGSSYEQYV.

The chain employs TRBV30 and TRBJ1-5; possibly TRBD1 for D (6 bases). CDR1 is GTSNPN, CDR2 SVGIG, per germline (reference sequence). Trimming removed 4 bases at V and 1 base at J, with 11 bases between. This CDR3 region has 14 residues. This CDR3 reads CAWTGAQSNQPQHF. As DNA, the CDR3 is TGTGCCTGGACGGGGGCACAGAGCAATCAGCCCCAGCATTTT. Full variable domain (missing parts from reference TRBV30 and TRBJ1-5): SQTIHQWPATLVQPVGSPLSLECTVEGTSNPNLYWYRQAAGRGLQLLFYSVGIGQISSEVPQNLSASRPQDRQFILSSKKLLLSDSGFYLCAWTGAQSNQPQHFGDGTRLSIL.

V is TRBV9 and J is TRBJ1-5; perhaps TRBD1 as D (6 bases). Germline-derived CDR1 and CDR2 are SGDLS and YYNGEE. The CDR3 covers 14 residues. V was trimmed by 0 bases and J by 6 bases, leaving 10 bases between them. CDR3 residues: CASSVDGGLQPQHF. The CDR3 region has the DNA TGTGCCAGCAGCGTAGATGGGGGGCTTCAGCCCCAGCATTTT.

V and J are TRBV27 and TRBJ2-1, with D maybe TRBD1 (5 bases). Per the germline V gene, CDR1 is MNHEY and CDR2 is SMNVEV (reference sequence). Trimming shortened V by 6 bases and J by 4 bases, and 16 bases separated the two germline ends. The CDR3 loop spans 15 amino acids. The CDR3 reads CASSRRDYSYNEQFF. DNA for the CDR3: TGTGCCAGCAGCCGCAGGGATTATTCTTACAATGAGCAGTTCTTC.

The rearrangement uses TRBV3-1 (or the pseudogene TRBV3-2) and TRBJ1-5; no reliable D call. This CDR3 comprises 16 residues. Germline V gene sequence: CDR1 LGHDT, CDR2 YNNKEL (reference sequence). V dropped 0 bases and J dropped 6 bases, with 15 bases sitting between them. CDR3 amino acids: CASSQDPTNSGQPQHF. CDR3 nucleotides: TGTGCCAGCAGCCAAGATCCCACCAACTCAGGTCAGCCCCAGCATTTT.

The rearrangement uses TRBV4-1 and TRBJ2-1, with TRBD2 matching 12 bases. The V gene's germline CDR1 is MGHRA and CDR2 YSYEKL. The trim removed 1 base at V and 9 bases at J, leaving 13 bases unmatched. This CDR3 has 18 amino acids. The CDR3 coding sequence is TGCGCCAGCAGCCAAGCTGGACTAGCGGGACATGGATTGATTGAGCAGTTCTTC. Encoded protein: CASSQAGLAGHGLIEQFF.

This chain links TRBV19 with TRBJ2-6; D unclear. The germline CDR1 and CDR2 sequences are LNHDA and SQIVND (reference sequence). Trimming cost V 5 bases and J 0 bases, with 8 bases left between them. The CDR3 has 15 amino acids. The CDR3 nucleotides are TGTGCCAGTAGTCGCGCCTCCTCTGGGGCCAACGTCCTGACTTTC. It translates to CASSRASSGANVLTF.

This clone was seen once. The V call is TRBV30, the J call TRBJ2-2; D not resolved. CDR1 is GTSNPN and CDR2 is SVGIG in the germline V gene (reference sequence). V gave up 1 base and J gave up 4 bases, with 19 bases separating them. The CDR3 runs to 17 residues. CDR3 in amino acids: CAWSASRTFPPTGELFF. CDR3 nucleotides: TGTGCCTGGAGTGCCTCGCGGACCTTCCCGCCCACCGGGGAGCTGTTTTTT.

The gene calls are TRBV9 and TRBJ2-6; D remains unclear. Trimming took off 4 bases at V and 0 bases at J, with 5 bases between the two ends. The germline CDR1 and CDR2 sequences are SGDLS and YYNGEE. The CDR3 totals 14 residues. The CDR3 DNA reads as TGTGCCAGCAGCATCGACTCTGGGGCCAACGTCCTGACTTTC. Translation gives CASSIDSGANVLTF.

The chain recombines TRBV6-5 with TRBJ1-4, with D hard to call. V was pared by 2 bases and J by 7 bases, with 11 bases between. The germline CDR1 and CDR2 sequences are MNHEY and SVGAGI. The CDR3 covers 14 residues. In DNA form, the CDR3 reads TGTGCCAGCAGTTACGCGGGGAAGAGTGAAAAACTGTTTTTT. This sequence encodes CASSYAGKSEKLFF.

This rearrangement joins TRBV4-1 to TRBJ1-1, with D possibly being TRBD1 (5 bases). Germline assignment: CDR1 MGHRA and CDR2 YSYEKL. The CDR3 has 14 amino acids. Trimming shortened V by 0 bases and J by 8 bases, and 13 bases separated the two germline ends. Written as DNA, the CDR3 is TGCGCCAGCAGCCAAGAAGGCAGGGCTTCAGAAGCTTTCTTT. Residues: CASSQEGRASEAFF.

J is TRBJ2-3 and V is TRBV5-4, with D tentatively TRBD2 (5 bases). Trimming took 5 bases from V and 0 from J, leaving 13 bases between them. Germline CDR1 SGHNT, CDR2 YYREEE (reference sequence). This CDR3 contains 15 residues. This CDR3 is CASSSQRISTDTQYF. CDR3 coding DNA: TGTGCCAGCAGTTCACAGCGGATTAGCACAGATACGCAGTATTTT. The full variable domain, completed using reference TRBV5-4 and TRBJ2-3, is ETGVTQSPTHLIKTRGQQVTLRCSSQSGHNTVSWYQQALGQGPQFIFQYYREEENGRGNFPPRFSGLQFPNYSSELNVNALELDDSALYLCASSSQRISTDTQYFGPGTRLTVL.

CDR3 protein: CASTISGRANNEQFF. The CDR3 nucleotides are TGTGCCAGCACTATTAGCGGGAGGGCCAACAATGAGCAGTTCTTC. The chain couples TRBV6-5 to TRBJ2-1; 11 bases line up with TRBD2. Germline lookup yields CDR1 MNHEY and CDR2 SVGAGI. The CDR3 totals 15 residues. Unmatched junction bases numbered 7, after V lost 7 bases and J lost 5 bases.

The rearrangement uses TRBV7-3 and TRBJ2-3; 9 positions agree with TRBD1. Per germline, CDR1 SGHTA and CDR2 FQGTGA. CDR3 size: 16 residues. Trimming at V came to 5 bases and at J to 0 bases, leaving 6 bases not matched to a gene. The CDR3, as DNA: TGTGCCAGCAGCCCCGGGACAGGGATTAGCACAGATACGCAGTATTTT. It translates to CASSPGTGISTDTQYF.